A selection of T cell receptor beta chains follows, all from one sample in a study of T cells expressing NK-cell markers. TCRdb re-called the 5' RACE reads and gives one entry per CDR3 protein, without DNA. Across about half a million distinct CDR3 sequences, the top ten clones capture over 1.3% of the sample. The sample comprised blood T cells: a sorted CD56 or NKG2C T cell subset, CD4+ or CD8+ T cells, or bulk PBMC T cells (not recorded which). Source of these receptors: a woman between 50 and 59 years old in good health. The CDR3 runs from the conserved cysteine through the conserved F or W. Each record gives: J gene, V gene, CDR3 protein.

TRBJ1-2 TRBV29-1 CSARAPGGYTF
TRBJ1-5 TRBV14 CASSQRTGGGNQPQHF
TRBJ2-2 TRBV5-1 CASSVDGQGARTGELFF
TRBJ2-2 TRBV11-2 CASSFFGAQSGELFF
TRBJ1-4 TRBV9 CASGPGQPNEKLFF
TRBJ2-1 TRBV11-2 CASSSRRTSGNHNEQFF
TRBJ2-1 TRBV12-3/TRBV12-4 CASSFQAGTYNEQFF
TRBJ1-3 TRBV3-1 CASSRWGNSRGNTIYF
TRBJ2-2 TRBV5-1 CASSLAASGSGTGELFF
TRBJ2-1 TRBV20-1 CSARDSWTSGISEQFF
TRBJ2-5 TRBV5-1 CASSVSGRSQETQYF
TRBJ1-2 TRBV28 CATANFYGYTF
TRBJ1-5 TRBV7-9 CASSSGEVGRVYQPQHF
TRBJ2-4 TRBV30 CAWSVFQGVSVAKNIQYF
TRBJ1-2 TRBV5-4 CASSLGGTNYGYTF
TRBJ2-1 TRBV29-1 CSVGINNEQFF
TRBJ2-3 TRBV20-1 CSTFYRTGWADTQYF
TRBJ2-3 TRBV25-1 CASSETGGSTSTDTQYF
TRBJ1-4 TRBV2 CASRGQGIGKLFF
TRBJ2-7 TRBV4-1 CASSQGRDFPRYF
TRBJ1-2 TRBV6-5 CASSQDRGRVGYGYTF
TRBJ2-7 TRBV7-9 CASSGLGTGHYEQYF
TRBJ2-3 TRBV4-1 CASSLTPGLPDTQYF
TRBJ2-5 TRBV30 CAWNQRYQETQYF
TRBJ2-3 TRBV12-3/TRBV12-4 CASSTPGLALYTQYF
TRBJ2-3 TRBV24-1 CATSDPGTSGRKDTQYF
TRBJ1-1 TRBV9 CASSASVGGNTEAFF
TRBJ2-1 TRBV4-2 CASSRPSGSSYNEQFF
TRBJ1-1 TRBV9 CASSVGAGEAFF
TRBJ2-3 TRBV12-3/TRBV12-4 CASRPPGTDTQYF
TRBJ1-1 TRBV12-3/TRBV12-4 CASSFAGTEAFF
TRBJ2-3 TRBV29-1 CSVCWGGSPDTQYF
TRBJ2-3 TRBV20-1 CSANPGLARPDTQYF
TRBJ1-1 TRBV29-1 CSVVSGGNTEAFF
TRBJ2-1 TRBV4-2 CASSQGPGTGGVDEQFF
TRBJ2-3 TRBV4-1 CASSFVGGTQYF
TRBJ1-2 TRBV7-9 CASSLGGTDGYTF
TRBJ2-1 TRBV15 CATSSLLAGGYNEQFF
TRBJ1-2 TRBV3-1 CASSQMGGQGHGYTF
TRBJ2-7 TRBV3-1 CASSQLGSYEQYF